This T cell receptor (beta chain) emerged from a study of cytomegalovirus exposure and HLA in healthy donors. CDR3 length: 15 amino acids. Germline CDR1 is SEHNR and CDR2 is FQNEAQ (reference sequence). V lost 5 bases, J lost 3 bases, and 16 bases lay in between. Only a few counts were recorded for this clone. The PCR employed 60 Vbeta primers together with 13 Jbeta primers. Produced via immunoSEQ multiplex PCR; TCRdb's table is partial and in-frame only. The sample shows 150,000 to 200,000 clones, about 9% of them seen only once. Sequenced input: PBMCs. V and J are TRBV7-9 and TRBJ2-5; D call uncertain. This sequence was found in a woman under 40 in good health and CMV-seropositive. Here the CDR3 DNA reads TGTGCCAGCAGCAAAGACCGACATTGGAAAGAGACCCAGTACTTC. Protein product: CASSKDRHWKETQYF.